This paragraph covers one TCR beta chain sequence. The CDR3 runs 14 residues. J was trimmed by 4 bases and V by 3 bases; bases with no gene match: 8. Germline CDR1 and CDR2: GTSNPN and SVGIG (reference sequence). These data come from a study of T-cell reconstitution after alpha-beta-depleted transplantation in children. TCRbeta library construction was performed incorporating unique molecular identifiers. TCRdb processed the PCR reads anew with MiXCR; each CDR3 protein has one entry. The table records about 340,000 distinct CDR3 sequences, about a tenth of them present only once. This rearrangement joins TRBV30 to TRBJ1-1; 7 nucleotides line up with TRBD1. The receptor was isolated from a human donor who donated a stem cell graft to a child with acute lymphoblastic leukemia. This material consisted of PBMCs from the stem cell graft donor, taken from the stem cell graft. As DNA, the CDR3 is TGTGCCTGGAGCTACAGGGGATCGGGCACTGAAGCTTTCTTT. Protein sequence: CAWSYRGSGTEAFF.